One and the same sample provided the 10 T cell receptor beta chains below, sequenced in a study of cytomegalovirus exposure and HLA in healthy donors. Some clones are missing from TCRdb's copy, which holds only in-frame ones; the method was immunoSEQ multiplex PCR. The profile covers 150,000 to 200,000 clones, with 84% appearing a single time and roughly 10% taken by the ten largest. The sequencing input was PBMCs. Receptors were obtained from a man aged 30-40 years in good health and CMV-seropositive.

The J gene is TRBJ1-2, the V gene TRBV6-1; 7 bases line up with TRBD1. This CDR3 region has 13 residues. Trimming at V came to 7 bases and at J to 4 bases, leaving 6 bases not matched to a gene. In germline, CDR1 is MNHNS, CDR2 SASEGT. The CDR3 is CASTTGASYGYTF. CDR3 coding DNA: TGTGCCAGCACAACAGGGGCGAGCTATGGCTACACCTTC.

J is TRBJ2-3 and V is TRBV4-3, with 12 nucleotides matching TRBD2. This CDR3 has 17 residues. The germline gives CDR1 LGHNA, CDR2 YSLEER. J gave up 2 bases and V 5 bases, and 8 bases lay outside the gene matches. In DNA form, the CDR3 reads TGCGCCAGCAGCGAGAGCCCTAGCGGGGGGGACACAGATACGCAGTATTTT. This gives the protein CASSESPSGGDTDTQYF.

This chain uses TRBV6-5 with TRBJ2-3; TRBD1 matches at 9 bases. The V gene's germline CDR1 is MNHEY and CDR2 SVGAGI. CDR3 length: 13 amino acids. Trimming took 6 bases from V and 6 from J; bases not matched to a gene: 4. CDR3 DNA: TGTGCCAGCAGCCCTACAGGGGGCGATACGCAGTATTTT. This encodes CASSPTGGDTQYF.

The chain uses TRBV28 and TRBJ1-5; D is possibly TRBD1 (5 bases). The CDR3 runs to 16 residues. Trimming cost V 6 bases and J 1 base, with 16 bases left between them. CDR1 and CDR2 from the germline V gene are MDHEN and SYDVKM. The chain's CDR3 is CASSPRGGRSNQPQHF. The CDR3 DNA reads as TGTGCCAGCAGCCCGCGGGGGGGAAGAAGCAATCAGCCCCAGCATTTT.

The chain uses TRBV7-7 and TRBJ2-2; 9 bases fit TRBD1. CDR1 and CDR2 (germline): SSHAT, FNYEAQ (reference sequence). The V segment lost 5 bases and the J segment 3 bases; nucleotides outside the gene matches: 7. The CDR3 spans 16 residues. CDR3 in amino acids: CASSTRTGDDTGELFF. The DNA of the CDR3 is TGTGCCAGCAGCACCCGGACAGGGGACGACACCGGGGAGCTGTTTTTT.

The J gene is TRBJ2-2, the V gene TRBV2; TRBD2 matches at 10 bases. V dropped 6 bases and J dropped 9; count of bases not matched to a gene: 7. The CDR3 spans 14 residues. Germline V gene sequence: CDR1 SNHLY, CDR2 FYNNEI. CDR3 amino acids: CASRPWTSGRELFF. CDR3 DNA sequence: TGTGCCAGCAGGCCCTGGACTAGCGGAAGGGAGCTGTTTTTT.

The chain couples TRBV19 to TRBJ2-5; D may be TRBD1 (5 bases). Germline CDR1 reads LNHDA; CDR2 reads SQIVND (reference sequence). The length of the CDR3 is 14 residues. V was pared by 3 bases and J by 5 bases, with 13 bases between. The CDR3: CASSMTVDTETQYF. The CDR3 coding sequence is TGTGCCAGTAGTATGACAGTAGACACCGAGACCCAGTACTTC.

This clone came up a few times. The genes are TRBV20-1 and TRBJ1-5; no definite D call. This CDR3 is 11 amino acids long. Trimming removed 6 bases from V and 3 bases from J, with 6 bases in between. Germline CDR1 is DFQATT and CDR2 is SNEGSKA (reference sequence). The CDR3 loop reads CSASDNQPQHF. In DNA form, the CDR3 reads TGCAGTGCGTCAGACAATCAGCCCCAGCATTTT.

This chain links TRBV4-3 with TRBJ1-2; maybe TRBD1 (5 bases). CDR3 length: 15 amino acids. The V and J ends lost 0 bases and 3 bases respectively, with 11 bases between them. Looked up from germline, CDR1 is LGHNA and CDR2 is YSLEER. The CDR3: CASSQEWGRDYGYTF. CDR3 DNA sequence: TGCGCCAGCAGCCAAGAGTGGGGGAGGGACTATGGCTACACCTTC.

The V and J genes are TRBV6-5 and TRBJ2-7; possible D gene TRBD2, 6 bases. CDR3 size: 12 residues. Germline V lookup: CDR1 MNHEY, CDR2 SVGAGI. V was shortened by 7 bases and J by 3 bases, with 10 bases between the two germline ends. The CDR3 DNA sequence: TGTGCCAGCACTAGCGCCGACTACGAGCAGTACTTC. This sequence encodes CASTSADYEQYF.